This T cell receptor (beta chain) is drawn from a study of T cell repertoires in cytomegalovirus infection. Across the study: It was recently identified HLA-C-restricted and well-studied HLA-B-restricted CMV epitopes that the study used. Public TCR beta signature analysis indicated the presence of both CMV infection and matching HLA type. Study-wide points: HLA-C-restricted CMV clonotypes gave the most frequent clonotype in two of eight donors. Frequencies of public TCR beta families were cumulated, and this identified carriers of CMV plus the relevant HLA.

Unmatched junction bases numbered 4, after V lost 6 bases and J lost 1 base. The CDR3 contains 14 residues. Germline V lookup: CDR1 SEHNR, CDR2 FQNEAQ (reference sequence). TCRdb recomputed calls from the reads with MiXCR, one row per CDR3 protein. The sample has about 500,000 distinct CDR3 sequences; roughly 34% are singletons. This clonotype has just a few counts. Antigen unknown. The input for sequencing was cultured PBMCs, taken from culture after CMV antigen stimulation. The chain is built from TRBV7-9 and TRBJ1-1; 8 bases are a match to TRBD1. The receptor comes from a human donor in good health (CMV status not recorded). Some clones in this sample may be carry-over from other donors' samples. The chain's CDR3 is CASRPDRANTEAFF. The CDR3 nucleotides are TGTGCCAGCAGACCGGACAGGGCGAACACTGAAGCTTTCTTT.